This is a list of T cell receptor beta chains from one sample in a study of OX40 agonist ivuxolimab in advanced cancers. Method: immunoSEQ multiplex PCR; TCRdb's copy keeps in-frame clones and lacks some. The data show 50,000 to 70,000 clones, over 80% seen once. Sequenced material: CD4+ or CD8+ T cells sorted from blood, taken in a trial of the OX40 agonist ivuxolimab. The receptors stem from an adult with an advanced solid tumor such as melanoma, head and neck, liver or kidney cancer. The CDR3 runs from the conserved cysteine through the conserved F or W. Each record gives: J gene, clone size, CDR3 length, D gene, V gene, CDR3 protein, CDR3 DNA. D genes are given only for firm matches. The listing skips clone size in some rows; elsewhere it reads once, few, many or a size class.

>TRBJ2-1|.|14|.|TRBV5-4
CASSYGSLGNEQFF
TGTGCCAGCAGCTATGGCTCCCTAGGCAATGAGCAGTTCTTC
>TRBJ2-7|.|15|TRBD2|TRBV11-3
CASSSLAGSTYEQYF
TGTGCCAGCAGCTCGTTAGCGGGTTCCACCTACGAGCAGTACTTC
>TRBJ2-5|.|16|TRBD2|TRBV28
CASSSGLAGSQETQYF
TGTGCCAGCAGTTCGGGACTAGCGGGATCACAAGAGACCCAGTACTTC
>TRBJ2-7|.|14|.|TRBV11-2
CASSYPSGAYEQYF
TGTGCCAGCAGCTACCCCTCCGGGGCCTACGAGCAGTACTTC
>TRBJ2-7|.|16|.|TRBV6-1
CASSEAPNQAAYEQYF
TGTGCCAGCAGTGAAGCTCCGAACCAGGCAGCCTACGAGCAGTACTTC
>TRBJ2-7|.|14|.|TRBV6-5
CASSYGRNSYEQYF
TGTGCCAGCAGTTACGGACGGAACTCCTACGAGCAGTACTTC
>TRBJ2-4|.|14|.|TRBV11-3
CASSSWTAQNIQYF
TGTGCCAGCAGCTCCTGGACAGCGCAAAACATTCAGTACTTC
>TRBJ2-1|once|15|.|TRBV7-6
CASSSFGGTYSEQFF
TGTGCCAGCAGCTCCTTTGGCGGGACCTATAGTGAGCAGTTCTTC
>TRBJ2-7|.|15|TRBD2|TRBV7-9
CASSLRSSGTHEQYF
TGTGCCAGCAGCTTACGGTCTAGCGGGACCCACGAGCAGTACTTC
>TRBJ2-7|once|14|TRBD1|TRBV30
CAWSLGQGGYEQYF
TGTGCCTGGAGTTTGGGACAGGGTGGCTACGAGCAGTACTTC
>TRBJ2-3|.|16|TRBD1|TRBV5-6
CASTLWGTGPDDTQYF
TGTGCCAGCACTCTCTGGGGGACAGGGCCTGACGATACGCAGTATTTT
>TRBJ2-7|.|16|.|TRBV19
CASSLEMGANHYEQYF
TGTGCCAGTAGTTTAGAGATGGGGGCAAATCACTACGAGCAGTACTTC
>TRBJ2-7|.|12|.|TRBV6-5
CASSRGRNEQYF
TGTGCCAGCAGCCGGGGGAGAAACGAGCAGTACTTC
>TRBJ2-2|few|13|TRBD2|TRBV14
CASNLAGVGELFF
TGTGCCAGCAACCTAGCGGGAGTCGGGGAGCTGTTTTTT
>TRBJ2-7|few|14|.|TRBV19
CASSIEAESPEQYF
TGTGCCAGTAGTATAGAAGCGGAGAGCCCCGAGCAGTACTTC
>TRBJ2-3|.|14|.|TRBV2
CASSPERFTDTQYF
TGTGCCAGCAGTCCGGAGCGGTTCACAGATACGCAGTATTTT
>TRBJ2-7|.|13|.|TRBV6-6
CASSLAADYEQYF
TGTGCCAGCAGTTTGGCGGCGGACTACGAGCAGTACTTC
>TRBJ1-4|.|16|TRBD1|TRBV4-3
CASSQMTGDPYEKLFF
TGCGCCAGCAGCCAGATGACAGGGGATCCGTACGAAAAACTGTTTTTT
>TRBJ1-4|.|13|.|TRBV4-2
CASSLSLNEKLFF
TGTGCCAGCAGCCTGAGCCTTAATGAAAAACTGTTTTTT
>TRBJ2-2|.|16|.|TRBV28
CASSPFPRQALGELFF
TGTGCCAGCAGTCCATTCCCACGACAGGCCTTGGGGGAGCTGTTTTTT
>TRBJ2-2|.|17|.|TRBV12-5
CASGPLDLGTNTGELFF
TGTGCTAGTGGTCCCCTAGATCTCGGGACTAACACCGGGGAGCTGTTTTTT
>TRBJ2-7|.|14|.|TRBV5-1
CASSLKGASYEQYF
TGCGCCAGCAGCTTAAAGGGAGCATCCTACGAGCAGTACTTC
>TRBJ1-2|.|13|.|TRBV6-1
CASSEIGGYGYTF
TGTGCCAGCAGTGAAATCGGGGGCTATGGCTACACCTTC
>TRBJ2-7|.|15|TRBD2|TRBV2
CASSKDGRAGGEQYF
TGTGCCAGCAGTAAGGACGGGAGGGCCGGGGGCGAGCAGTACTTC
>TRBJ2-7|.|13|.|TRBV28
CASTGASWYEQYF
TGTGCCAGCACCGGGGCCTCCTGGTACGAGCAGTACTTC
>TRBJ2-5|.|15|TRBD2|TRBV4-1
CASGPRGGWQETQYF
TGCGCCAGCGGTCCAAGGGGAGGGTGGCAAGAGACCCAGTACTTC
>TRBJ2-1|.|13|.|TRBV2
CASSGFSDNEQFF
TGTGCCAGCAGTGGCTTTAGCGACAATGAGCAGTTCTTC
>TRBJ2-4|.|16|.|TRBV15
CATSRPSRDAQNIQYF
TGTGCCACCAGCAGACCGTCCCGGGACGCCCAAAACATTCAGTACTTC
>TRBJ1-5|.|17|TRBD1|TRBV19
CASSIIGTGVRNQPQHF
TGTGCCAGTAGTATCATCGGGACAGGGGTTCGGAATCAGCCCCAGCATTTT
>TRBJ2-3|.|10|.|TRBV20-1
CSPLGDTQYF
TGCAGTCCCCTAGGAGATACGCAGTATTTT
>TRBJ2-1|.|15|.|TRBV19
CASSGAGEPYNEQFF
TGTGCCAGTAGTGGGGCCGGGGAGCCCTACAATGAGCAGTTCTTC
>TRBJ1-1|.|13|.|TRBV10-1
CASSESGRTEAFF
TGCGCCAGCAGTGAGTCCGGGAGGACTGAAGCTTTCTTT
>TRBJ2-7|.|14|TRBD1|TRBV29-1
CSVTTGTASYEQYF
TGCAGCGTAACAACCGGGACAGCATCCTACGAGCAGTACTTC
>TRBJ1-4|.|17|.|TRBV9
CASSGAREDATNEKLFF
TGTGCCAGCAGCGGCGCCAGGGAGGATGCAACTAATGAAAAACTGTTTTTT
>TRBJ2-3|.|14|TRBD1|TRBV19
CASSPGTGGITQYF
TGTGCCAGTAGTCCCGGGACAGGGGGGATTACGCAGTATTTT
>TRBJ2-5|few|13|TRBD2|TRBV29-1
CSVKRGEEETQYF
TGCAGCGTGAAGCGGGGAGAGGAAGAGACCCAGTACTTC
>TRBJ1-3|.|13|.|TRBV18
CASSGGPGNTIYF
TGTGCCAGCTCAGGGGGCCCTGGAAACACCATATATTTT
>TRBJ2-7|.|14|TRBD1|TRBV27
CASSRDRASYEQYF
TGTGCCAGCAGTCGGGACAGGGCCTCCTACGAGCAGTACTTC
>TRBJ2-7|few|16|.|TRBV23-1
CASSQYDRLSSYEQYF
TGCGCCAGCAGTCAATACGACAGGCTCTCCTCCTACGAGCAGTACTTC
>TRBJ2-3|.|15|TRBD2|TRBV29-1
CSVSGTSRFLDTQYF
TGCAGCGTTAGTGGGACTAGCCGTTTCTTGGATACGCAGTATTTT
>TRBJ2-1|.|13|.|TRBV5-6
CASSLEGMDEQFF
TGTGCCAGCAGCTTGGAAGGGATGGATGAGCAGTTCTTC
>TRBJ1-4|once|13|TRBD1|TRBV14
CASSQEIRGRLFF
TGTGCCAGCAGCCAGGAAATCAGGGGGAGACTGTTTTTT
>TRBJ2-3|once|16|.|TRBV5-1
CASSLGTVYLTDTQYF
TGCGCCAGCAGCTTGGGGACGGTCTACCTCACAGATACGCAGTATTTT
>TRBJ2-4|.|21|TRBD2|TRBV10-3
CAISVRFEKPRREIAKNIQYF
TGTGCCATCAGTGTTCGGTTCGAGAAACCCCGGCGGGAGATAGCCAAAAACATTCAGTACTTC
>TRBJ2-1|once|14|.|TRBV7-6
CASSLRYSINEQFF
TGTGCCAGCAGCTTACGATACTCGATTAATGAGCAGTTCTTC
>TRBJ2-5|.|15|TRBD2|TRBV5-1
CASSLWGGSEETQYF
TGCGCCAGCAGCTTGTGGGGCGGGAGTGAGGAGACCCAGTACTTC
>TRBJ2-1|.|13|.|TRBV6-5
CASSYEGLEEQFF
TGTGCCAGCAGTTACGAAGGGCTGGAGGAGCAGTTCTTC
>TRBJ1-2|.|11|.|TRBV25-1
CASSEASGYTF
TGTGCCAGCAGTGAGGCTTCCGGCTACACCTTC
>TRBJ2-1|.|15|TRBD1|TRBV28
CASSWPTGAYNEQFF
TGTGCCAGCAGTTGGCCGACAGGGGCCTACAATGAGCAGTTCTTC
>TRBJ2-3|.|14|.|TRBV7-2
CASSYGAQSDTQYF
TGTGCCAGCAGCTACGGTGCTCAGTCAGATACGCAGTATTTT
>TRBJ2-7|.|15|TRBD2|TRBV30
CAWSGGLAGGIEQYF
TGTGCCTGGAGTGGGGGACTAGCGGGAGGGATCGAGCAGTACTTC
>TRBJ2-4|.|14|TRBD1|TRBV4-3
CASSQGDRGDIQYF
TGCGCCAGCAGCCAAGGGGACAGGGGGGACATTCAGTACTTC
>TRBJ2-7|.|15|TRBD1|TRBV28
CASSPLGQGANEQYF
TGTGCCAGCAGTCCCCTCGGACAGGGGGCGAACGAGCAGTACTTC
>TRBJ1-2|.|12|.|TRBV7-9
CASSLEPYGYTF
TGTGCCAGCAGCTTAGAACCCTATGGCTACACCTTC
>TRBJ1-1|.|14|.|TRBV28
CASGTGTWGTEAFF
TGTGCCAGCGGGACCGGGACGTGGGGCACTGAAGCTTTCTTT